This T cell receptor beta chain appears in the sequencing data of a study of metastatic and nonmetastatic thyroid tumors (dated by TCRdb to about 2020). Some background on the complete study: Repertoires from peripheral blood and from tumor or nodule tissue samples of malignant and benign thyroid patients were compared.

About this clone: There is no known antigen for this receptor. Germline is not matched at one junction end, which may reflect a read error.

To prepare the library, PCR was applied. Instrument used: Illumina HiSeq 4000. High-throughput sequencing was used to profile the CDR3 region of the TCR beta-chain in every patient. The original methods were these. The researchers built a classifier to tell apart papillary thyroid cancer patients with distant metastasis, based on CDR3 differences among clinicopathological groups. The Shannon index was used to assess repertoire diversity, and the Morisita-Horn index was used to assess tumor-blood repertoire similarity. Clones were called with MiXCR by TCRdb after fastp trimmed the public reads at Q25, and only in-frame beta chains were retained. TCRdb, not the original authors, processed these V and J calls. The sample yields tens of thousands of clones; around 25% were counted once. 9.2% of the sample is in the top ten clones. Overall results and qualifications from the work: In both blood and tumor samples, malignant tumors were reported to have significantly higher TCR beta diversity than benign nodules.

None of the patients had been given any treatment before thyroid surgery. The study retrospectively analysed patient clinical samples collected from about 2012 to 2018 using T-cell receptor beta sequencing. Sequenced input: blood. The TCR sequence derives from a female donor with papillary thyroid cancer or a benign thyroid nodule (not recorded which). Some clones in this sample may be carry-over from other donors' samples.

The CDR3: CASSLSLAGGLLNEPVF. At the DNA level, the sequence is TGTGCCAGCAGTCTTTCACTAGCGGGAGGGCTGTTAAATGAGCCGGTCTTC. The chain employs TRBV12-3 or TRBV12-4 and TRBJ2-1; 13 junctional bases match TRBD2. The CDR3 measures 17 amino acids from cysteine to phenylalanine. Only CDR3 DNA is held: 51 bases, read in frame from base 1.